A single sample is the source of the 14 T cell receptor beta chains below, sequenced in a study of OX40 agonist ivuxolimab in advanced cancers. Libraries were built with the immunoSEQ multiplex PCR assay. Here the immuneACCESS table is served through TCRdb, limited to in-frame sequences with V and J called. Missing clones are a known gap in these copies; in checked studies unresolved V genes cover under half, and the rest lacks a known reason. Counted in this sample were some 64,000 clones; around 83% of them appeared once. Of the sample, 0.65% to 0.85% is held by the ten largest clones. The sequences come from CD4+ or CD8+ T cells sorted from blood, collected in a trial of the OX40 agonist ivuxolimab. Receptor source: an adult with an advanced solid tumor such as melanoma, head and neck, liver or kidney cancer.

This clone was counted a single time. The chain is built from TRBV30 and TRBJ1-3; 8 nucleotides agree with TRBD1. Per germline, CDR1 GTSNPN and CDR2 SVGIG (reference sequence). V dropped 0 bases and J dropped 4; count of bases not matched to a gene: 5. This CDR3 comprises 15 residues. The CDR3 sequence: CAWSVARTGGNTIYF. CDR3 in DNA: TGTGCCTGGAGTGTAGCCCGGACAGGGGGAAACACCATATATTTT.

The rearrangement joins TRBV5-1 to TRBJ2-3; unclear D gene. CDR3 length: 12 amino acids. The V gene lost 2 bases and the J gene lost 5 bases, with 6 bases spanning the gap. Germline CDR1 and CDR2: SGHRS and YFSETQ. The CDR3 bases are TGCGCCAGCAGCTTAGCCAGAGATACGCAGTATTTT. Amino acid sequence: CASSLARDTQYF. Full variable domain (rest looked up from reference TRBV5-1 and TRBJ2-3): KAGVTQTPRYLIKTRGQQVTLSCSPISGHRSVSWYQQTPGQGLQFLFEYFSETQRNKGNFPGRFSGRQFSNSRSEMNVSTLELGDSALYLCASSLARDTQYFGPGTRLTVL.

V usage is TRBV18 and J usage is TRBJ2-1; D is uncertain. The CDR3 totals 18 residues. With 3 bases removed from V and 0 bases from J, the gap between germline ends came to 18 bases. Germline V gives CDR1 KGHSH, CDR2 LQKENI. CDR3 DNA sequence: TGTGCCAGCTCACCCCTTATGGTTGAACAAAGCTCCTACAATGAGCAGTTCTTC. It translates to CASSPLMVEQSSYNEQFF. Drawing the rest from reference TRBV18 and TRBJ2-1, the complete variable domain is NAGVMQNPRHLVRRRGQEARLRCSPMKGHSHVYWYRQLPEEGLKFMVYLQKENIIDESGMPKERFSAEFPKEGPSILRIQQVVRGDSAAYFCASSPLMVEQSSYNEQFFGPGTRLTVL.

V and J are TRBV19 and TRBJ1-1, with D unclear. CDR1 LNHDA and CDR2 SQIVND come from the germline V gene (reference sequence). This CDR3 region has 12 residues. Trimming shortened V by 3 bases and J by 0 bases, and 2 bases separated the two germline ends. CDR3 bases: TGTGCCAGTAGTATTCTGAACACTGAAGCTTTCTTT. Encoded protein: CASSILNTEAFF.

CDR3: CASGLVLGRTDTQYF. Written as DNA, the CDR3 is TGTGCTAGTGGTTTGGTACTCGGCCGCACAGATACGCAGTATTTT. The rearrangement links TRBV12-5 to TRBJ2-3, with unresolved D. There are 15 residues in the CDR3. The V gene lost 0 bases and the J gene lost 1 base, with 8 bases spanning the gap. Germline V gene lookup returns CDR1 LGHNT and CDR2 FRNRAP.

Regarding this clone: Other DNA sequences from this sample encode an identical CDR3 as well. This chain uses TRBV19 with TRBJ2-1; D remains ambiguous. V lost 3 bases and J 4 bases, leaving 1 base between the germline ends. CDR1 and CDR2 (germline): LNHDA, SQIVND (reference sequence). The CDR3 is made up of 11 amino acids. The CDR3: CASSIYNEQFF. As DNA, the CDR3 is TGTGCCAGTAGTATTTACAATGAGCAGTTCTTC.

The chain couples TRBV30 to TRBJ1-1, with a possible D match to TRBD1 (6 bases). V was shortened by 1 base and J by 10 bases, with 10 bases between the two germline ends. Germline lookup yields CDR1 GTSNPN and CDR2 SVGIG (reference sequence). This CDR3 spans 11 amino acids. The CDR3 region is CAWSGGGAAFF. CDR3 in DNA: TGTGCCTGGAGTGGAGGGGGGGCAGCTTTCTTT.

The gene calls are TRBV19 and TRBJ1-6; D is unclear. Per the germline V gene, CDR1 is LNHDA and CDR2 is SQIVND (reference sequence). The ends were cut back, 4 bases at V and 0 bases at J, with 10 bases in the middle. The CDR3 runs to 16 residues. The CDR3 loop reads CASSNDRSSYNSPLHF. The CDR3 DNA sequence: TGTGCCAGTAGTAATGACCGAAGCTCCTATAATTCACCCCTCCACTTT. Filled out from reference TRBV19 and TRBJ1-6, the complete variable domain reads DGGITQSPKYLFRKEGQNVTLSCEQNLNHDAMYWYRQDPGQGLRLIYYSQIVNDFQKGDIAEGYSVSREKKESFPLTVTSAQKNPTAFYLCASSNDRSSYNSPLHFGNGTRLTVT.

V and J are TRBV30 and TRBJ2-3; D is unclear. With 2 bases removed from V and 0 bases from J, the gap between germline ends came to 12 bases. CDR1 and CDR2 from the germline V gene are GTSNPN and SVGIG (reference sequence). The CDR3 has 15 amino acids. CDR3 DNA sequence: TGTGCCTGGAGTTTAACTCACTCTAGCACAGATACGCAGTATTTT. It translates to CAWSLTHSSTDTQYF.

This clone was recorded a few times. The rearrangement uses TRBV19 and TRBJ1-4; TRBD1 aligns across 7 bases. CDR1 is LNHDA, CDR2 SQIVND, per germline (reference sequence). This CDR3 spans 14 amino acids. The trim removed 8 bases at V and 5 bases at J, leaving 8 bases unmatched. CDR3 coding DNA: TGTGCCAGTCGCTCCCGGGACAGAAATGAAAAACTGTTTTTT. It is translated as CASRSRDRNEKLFF.

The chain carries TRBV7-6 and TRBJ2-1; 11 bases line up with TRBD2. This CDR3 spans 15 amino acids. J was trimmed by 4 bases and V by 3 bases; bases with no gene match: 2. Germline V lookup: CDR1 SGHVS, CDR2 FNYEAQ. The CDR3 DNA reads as TGTGCCAGCAGCTTGTCTAGCGGGGGGTACAATGAGCAGTTCTTC. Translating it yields CASSLSSGGYNEQFF.

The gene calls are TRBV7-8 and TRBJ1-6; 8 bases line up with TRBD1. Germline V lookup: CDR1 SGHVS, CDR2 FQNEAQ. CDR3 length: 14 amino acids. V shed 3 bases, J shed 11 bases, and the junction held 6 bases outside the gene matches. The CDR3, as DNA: TGTGCCAGCAGCTTTTATGGACAGGGAACACCCCTCCACTTT. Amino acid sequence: CASSFYGQGTPLHF. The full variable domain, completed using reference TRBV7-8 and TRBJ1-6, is GAGVSQSPRYKVAKRGQDVALRCDPISGHVSLFWYQQALGQGPEFLTYFQNEAQLDKSGLPSDRFFAERPEGSVSTLKIQRTQQEDSAVYLCASSFYGQGTPLHFGNGTRLTVT.

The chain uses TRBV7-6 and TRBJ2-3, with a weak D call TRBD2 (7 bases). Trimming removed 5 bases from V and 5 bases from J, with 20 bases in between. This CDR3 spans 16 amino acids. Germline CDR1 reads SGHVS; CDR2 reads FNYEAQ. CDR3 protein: CASSRALGGAGDTQYF. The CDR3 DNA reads TGTGCCAGCAGCCGAGCGCTAGGGGGGGCTGGAGATACGCAGTATTTT.

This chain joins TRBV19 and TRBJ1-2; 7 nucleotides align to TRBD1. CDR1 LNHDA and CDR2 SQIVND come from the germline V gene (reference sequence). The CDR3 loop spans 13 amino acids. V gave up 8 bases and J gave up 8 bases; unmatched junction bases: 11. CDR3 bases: TGTGCCAGTGCTACAGGGGTATCGTCGGGCTACACCTTC. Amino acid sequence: CASATGVSSGYTF. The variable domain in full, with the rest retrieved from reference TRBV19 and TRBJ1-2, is DGGITQSPKYLFRKEGQNVTLSCEQNLNHDAMYWYRQDPGQGLRLIYYSQIVNDFQKGDIAEGYSVSREKKESFPLTVTSAQKNPTAFYLCASATGVSSGYTFGSGTRLTVV.